The clone carrying this T cell receptor beta chain has just a few counts. Antigen: not known. TCRdb called the reads again in MiXCR, with one record for every CDR3 protein. The data contain over 250,000 distinct CDR3 sequences, about 20% of them singletons. This entry is derived from a study of T cell repertoires in cytomegalovirus infection. Overall study: Public signatures in TCR beta pointed to CMV infection and matching HLA type.

The germline CDR1 and CDR2 sequences are KGHSH and LQKENI. The V end lost 4 bases, the J end lost 8 bases, and 21 bases lay between the germline ends. The CDR3 spans 16 residues. The source of this sequence is a human donor in good health (CMV status not recorded). Some clones in this sample may be carry-over from other donors' samples. Sequencing used cultured PBMCs, obtained from culture after CMV antigen stimulation. J is TRBJ1-3 and V is TRBV18, with D possibly being TRBD1 (6 bases). The CDR3 DNA reads as TGTGCCAGCTCACGACGGGATCTGGGGGCGACGGACACCATATATTTT. Protein product: CASSRRDLGATDTIYF.